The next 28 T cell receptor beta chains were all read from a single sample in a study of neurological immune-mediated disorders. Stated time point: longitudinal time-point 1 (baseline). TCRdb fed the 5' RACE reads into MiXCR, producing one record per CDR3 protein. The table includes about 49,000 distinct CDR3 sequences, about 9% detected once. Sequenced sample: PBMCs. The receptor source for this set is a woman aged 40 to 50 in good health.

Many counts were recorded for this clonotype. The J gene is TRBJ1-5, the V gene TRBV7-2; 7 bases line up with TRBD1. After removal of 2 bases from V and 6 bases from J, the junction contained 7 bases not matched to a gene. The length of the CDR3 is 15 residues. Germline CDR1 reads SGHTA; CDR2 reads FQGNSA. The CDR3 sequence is CASSLLRQGGQPQHF. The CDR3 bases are TGTGCCAGCAGCTTACTAAGACAGGGAGGTCAGCCCCAGCATTTT.

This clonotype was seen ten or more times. The CDR3 bases are TGTGCCAGCAGCGTAGCCCCGACGGCGGGACAGGGTTTCTCCTACGAGCAGTACTTC. It translates to CASSVAPTAGQGFSYEQYF. This chain joins TRBV9 and TRBJ2-7; TRBD1 aligns across 9 bases. The CDR3 runs 19 residues. The junction had 13 bases not matched to a gene; V was cut back by 0 bases and J by 0 bases. CDR1 is SGDLS, CDR2 YYNGEE, per germline.

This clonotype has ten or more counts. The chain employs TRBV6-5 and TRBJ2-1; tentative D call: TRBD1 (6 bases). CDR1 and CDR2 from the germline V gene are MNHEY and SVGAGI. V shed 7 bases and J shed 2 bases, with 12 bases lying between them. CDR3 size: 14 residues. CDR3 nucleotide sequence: TGTGCCAGCAAAACAGGGTTCGCCTACAATGAGCAGTTCTTC. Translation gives CASKTGFAYNEQFF.

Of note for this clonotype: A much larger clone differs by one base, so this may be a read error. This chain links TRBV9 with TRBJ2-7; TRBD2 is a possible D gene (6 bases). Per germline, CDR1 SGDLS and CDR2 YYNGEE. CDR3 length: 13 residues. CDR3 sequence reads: CAGSAEEGYEQYF. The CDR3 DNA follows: TGTGCCGGCAGCGCCGAGGAGGGTTACGAGCAGTACTTC.

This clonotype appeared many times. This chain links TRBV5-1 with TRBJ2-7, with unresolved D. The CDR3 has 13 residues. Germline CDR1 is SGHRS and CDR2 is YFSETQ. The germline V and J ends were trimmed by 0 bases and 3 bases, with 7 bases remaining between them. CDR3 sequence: CASSLEVGYEQYF. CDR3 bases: TGCGCCAGCAGCTTGGAAGTCGGCTACGAGCAGTACTTC.

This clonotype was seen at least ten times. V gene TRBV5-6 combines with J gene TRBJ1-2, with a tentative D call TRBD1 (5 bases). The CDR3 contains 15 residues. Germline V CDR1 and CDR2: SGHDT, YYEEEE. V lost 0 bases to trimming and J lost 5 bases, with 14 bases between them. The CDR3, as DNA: TGTGCCAGCAGCTTGGGTCTAGGGGCCCCTTATGGCTACACCTTC. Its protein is CASSLGLGAPYGYTF.

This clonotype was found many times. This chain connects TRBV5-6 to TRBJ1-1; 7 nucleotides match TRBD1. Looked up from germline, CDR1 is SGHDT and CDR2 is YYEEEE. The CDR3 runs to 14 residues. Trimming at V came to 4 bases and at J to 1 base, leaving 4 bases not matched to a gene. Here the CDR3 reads CASSRRGPNTEAFF. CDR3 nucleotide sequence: TGTGCCAGCAGCCGAAGGGGGCCGAACACTGAAGCTTTCTTT. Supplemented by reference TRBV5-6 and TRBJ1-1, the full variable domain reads DAGVTQSPTHLIKTRGQQVTLRCSPKSGHDTVSWYQQALGQGPQFIFQYYEEEERQRGNFPDRFSGHQFPNYSSELNVNALLLGDSALYLCASSRRGPNTEAFFGQGTRLTVV.

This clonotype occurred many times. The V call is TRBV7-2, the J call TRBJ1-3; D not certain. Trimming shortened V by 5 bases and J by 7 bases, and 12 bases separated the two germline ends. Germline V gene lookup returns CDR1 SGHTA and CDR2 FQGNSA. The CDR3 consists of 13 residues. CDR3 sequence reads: CASSPSVRNTIYF. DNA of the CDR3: TGTGCCAGCAGCCCTAGTGTGAGGAACACCATATATTTT.

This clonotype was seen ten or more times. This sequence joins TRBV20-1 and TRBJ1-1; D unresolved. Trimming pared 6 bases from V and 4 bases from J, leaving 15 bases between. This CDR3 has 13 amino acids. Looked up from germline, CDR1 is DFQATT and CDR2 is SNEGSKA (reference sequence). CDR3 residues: CSASFAQSTEAFF. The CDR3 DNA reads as TGCAGTGCCAGTTTCGCCCAGAGCACTGAAGCTTTCTTT.

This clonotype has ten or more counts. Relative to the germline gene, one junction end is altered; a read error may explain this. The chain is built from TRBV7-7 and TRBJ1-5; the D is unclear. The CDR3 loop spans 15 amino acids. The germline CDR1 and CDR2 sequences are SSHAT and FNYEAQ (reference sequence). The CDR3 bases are TGTGCTAGCAGCTTAGGCCGGGTTATGGATCAGCCCCAGCATTTT. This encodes CASSLGRVMDQPQHF. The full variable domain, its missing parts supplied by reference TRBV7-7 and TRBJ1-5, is GAGVSQSPRYKVTKRGQDVTLRCDPISSHATLYWYQQALGQGPEFLTYFNYEAQPDKSGLPSDRFSAERPEGSISTLTIQRTEQRDSAMYRCASSLGRVMDQPQHFGDGTRLSIL.

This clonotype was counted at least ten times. CDR3 residues: CSARRPGEAFF. In nucleotides, the CDR3 is TGCAGTGCTAGAAGGCCGGGAGAAGCTTTCTTT. The chain has TRBV20-1 and TRBJ1-1; D ambiguous. This CDR3 comprises 11 residues. Per germline, CDR1 DFQATT and CDR2 SNEGSKA (reference sequence). V dropped 2 bases and J dropped 8 bases, with 9 bases sitting between them.

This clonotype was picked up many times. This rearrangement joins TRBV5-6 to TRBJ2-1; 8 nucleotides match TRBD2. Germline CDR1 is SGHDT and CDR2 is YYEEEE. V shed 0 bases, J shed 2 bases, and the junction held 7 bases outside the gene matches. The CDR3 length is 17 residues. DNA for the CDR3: TGTGCCAGCAGCTTGGACAGCGGGAGCGACACCTACAATGAGCAGTTCTTC. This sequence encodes CASSLDSGSDTYNEQFF.

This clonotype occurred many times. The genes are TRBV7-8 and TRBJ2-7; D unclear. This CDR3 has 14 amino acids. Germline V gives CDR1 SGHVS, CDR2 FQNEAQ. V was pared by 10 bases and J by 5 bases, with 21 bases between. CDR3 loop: CATTWYPPGNEQYF. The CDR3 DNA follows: TGTGCCACTACATGGTACCCCCCTGGGAACGAGCAGTACTTC.

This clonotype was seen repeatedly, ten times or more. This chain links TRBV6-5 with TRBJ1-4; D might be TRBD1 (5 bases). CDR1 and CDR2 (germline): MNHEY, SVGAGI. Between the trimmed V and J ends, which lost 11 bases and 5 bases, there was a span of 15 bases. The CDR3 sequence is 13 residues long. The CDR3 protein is CACSEGPNEKLFF. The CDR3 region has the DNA TGTGCCTGCTCTGAGGGGCCGAATGAAAAACTGTTTTTT.

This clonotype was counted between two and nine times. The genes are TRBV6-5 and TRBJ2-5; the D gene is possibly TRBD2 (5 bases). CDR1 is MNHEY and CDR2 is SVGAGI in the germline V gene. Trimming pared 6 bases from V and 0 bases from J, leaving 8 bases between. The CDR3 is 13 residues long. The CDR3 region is CASRAGDQETQYF. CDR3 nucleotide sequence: TGTGCCAGCAGGGCCGGGGACCAAGAGACCCAGTACTTC.

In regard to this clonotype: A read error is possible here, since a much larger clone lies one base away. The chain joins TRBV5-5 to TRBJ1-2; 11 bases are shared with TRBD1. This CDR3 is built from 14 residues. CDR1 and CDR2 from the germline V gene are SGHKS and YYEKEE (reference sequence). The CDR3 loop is CVSSWGQGDYGYTF. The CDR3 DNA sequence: TGTGTCAGCAGCTGGGGACAGGGGGACTATGGCTACACCTTC. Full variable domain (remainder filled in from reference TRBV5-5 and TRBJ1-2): DAGVTQSPTHLIKTRGQQVTLRCSPISGHKSVSWYQQVLGQGPQFIFQYYEKEERGRGNFPDRFSARQFPNYSSELNVNALLLGDSALYLCVSSWGQGDYGYTFGSGTRLTVV.

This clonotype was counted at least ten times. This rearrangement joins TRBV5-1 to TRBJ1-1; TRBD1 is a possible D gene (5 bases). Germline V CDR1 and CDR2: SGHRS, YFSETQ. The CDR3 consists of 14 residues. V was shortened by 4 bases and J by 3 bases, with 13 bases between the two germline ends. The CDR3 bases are TGCGCCAGCAGCCCCAGGGTGGGGTACACTGAAGCTTTCTTT. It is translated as CASSPRVGYTEAFF.

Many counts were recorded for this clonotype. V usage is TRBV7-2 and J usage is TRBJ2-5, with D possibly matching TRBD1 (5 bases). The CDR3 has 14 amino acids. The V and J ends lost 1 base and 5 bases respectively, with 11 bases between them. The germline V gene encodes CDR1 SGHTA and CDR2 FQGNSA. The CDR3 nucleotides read TGTGCCAGCAGCTTAGGGGGCCTATCGGAGACCCAGTACTTC. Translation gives CASSLGGLSETQYF.

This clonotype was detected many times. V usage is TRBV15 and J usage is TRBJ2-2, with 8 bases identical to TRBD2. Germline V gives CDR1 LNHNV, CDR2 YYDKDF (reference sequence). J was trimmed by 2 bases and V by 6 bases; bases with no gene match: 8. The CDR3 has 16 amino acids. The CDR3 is CATSREGLSNTGELFF. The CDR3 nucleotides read TGTGCCACCAGTCGGGAGGGCCTCAGTAACACCGGGGAGCTGTTTTTT.

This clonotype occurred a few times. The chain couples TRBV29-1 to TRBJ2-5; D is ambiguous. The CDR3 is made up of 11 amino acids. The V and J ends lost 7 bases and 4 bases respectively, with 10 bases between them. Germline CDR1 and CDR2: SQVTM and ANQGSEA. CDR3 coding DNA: TGCAGCGGCCGCACGGGAGAGACCCAGTACTTC. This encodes CSGRTGETQYF.

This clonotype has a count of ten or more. CDR3 nucleotides: TGTGCCAGCAGTACCCGGGACAAAAGCACCGGGGAGCTGTTTTTT. Its translation: CASSTRDKSTGELFF. This sequence joins TRBV6-5 and TRBJ2-2; a weak D match, TRBD1 (6 bases). CDR1 and CDR2 from the germline V gene are MNHEY and SVGAGI. The CDR3 has 15 amino acids. Trimming removed 5 bases at V and 4 bases at J, with 14 bases between.

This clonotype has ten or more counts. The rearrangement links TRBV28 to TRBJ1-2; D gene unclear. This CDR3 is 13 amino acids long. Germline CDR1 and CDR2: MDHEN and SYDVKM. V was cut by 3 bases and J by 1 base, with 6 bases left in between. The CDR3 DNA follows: TGTGCCAGCAGTTTGGGCCGTAACTATGGCTACACCTTC. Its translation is CASSLGRNYGYTF.

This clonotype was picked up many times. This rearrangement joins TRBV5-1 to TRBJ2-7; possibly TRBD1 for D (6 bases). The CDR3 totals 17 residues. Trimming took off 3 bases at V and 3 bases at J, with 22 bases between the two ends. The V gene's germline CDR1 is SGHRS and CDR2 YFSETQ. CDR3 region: CASSSSPTTGQFYEQYF. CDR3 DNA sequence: TGCGCCAGCAGCTCGTCCCCGACGACAGGACAGTTCTACGAGCAGTACTTC.

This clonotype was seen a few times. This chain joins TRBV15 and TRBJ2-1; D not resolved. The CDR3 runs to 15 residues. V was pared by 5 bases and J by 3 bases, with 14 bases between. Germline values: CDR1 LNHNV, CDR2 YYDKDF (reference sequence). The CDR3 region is CATSGPTKDYNEQFF. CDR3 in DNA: TGTGCCACCAGCGGCCCTACTAAGGACTACAATGAGCAGTTCTTC.

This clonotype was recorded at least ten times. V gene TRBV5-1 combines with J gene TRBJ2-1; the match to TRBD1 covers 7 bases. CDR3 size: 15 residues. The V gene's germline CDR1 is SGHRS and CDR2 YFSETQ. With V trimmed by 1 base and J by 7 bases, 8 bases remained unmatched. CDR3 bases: TGCGCCAGCAGCTTGCAAGGGGGCGGGTTGAATGAGCAGTTCTTC. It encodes CASSLQGGGLNEQFF.

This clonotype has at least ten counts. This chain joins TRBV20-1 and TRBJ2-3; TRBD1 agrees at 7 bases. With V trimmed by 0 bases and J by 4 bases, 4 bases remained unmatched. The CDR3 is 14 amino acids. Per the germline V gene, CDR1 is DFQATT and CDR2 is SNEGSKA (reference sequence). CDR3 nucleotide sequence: TGCAGTGCTAGAGAAGGGGGCCGGGCAGATACGCAGTATTTT. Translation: CSAREGGRADTQYF.

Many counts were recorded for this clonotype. The chain's CDR3 is CASSSSGGADEQFF. The DNA of the CDR3 is TGTGCCAGCAGCTCTAGCGGGGGGGCCGATGAGCAGTTCTTC. The chain links TRBV7-3 to TRBJ2-1, with 12 positions matching TRBD2. The CDR3 runs 14 residues. V gave up 4 bases and J gave up 8 bases; unmatched junction bases: 3. CDR1 is SGHTA, CDR2 FQGTGA, per germline. The full variable domain, rest sourced from reference TRBV7-3 and TRBJ2-1, is GAGVSQTPSNKVTEKGKYVELRCDPISGHTALYWYRQSLGQGPEFLIYFQGTGAADDSGLPNDRFFAVRPEGSVSTLKIQRTERGDSAVYLCASSSSGGADEQFFGPGTRLTVL.

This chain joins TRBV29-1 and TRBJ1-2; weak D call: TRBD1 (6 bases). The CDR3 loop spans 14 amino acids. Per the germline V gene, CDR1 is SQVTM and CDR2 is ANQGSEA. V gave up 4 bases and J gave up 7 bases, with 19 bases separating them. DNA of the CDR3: TGCAGCGTTGGAGGTCAGGGGCCTCTCTCTGGCTACACCTTC. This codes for CSVGGQGPLSGYTF.